The sequence of this T cell receptor beta chain was determined in a study of cytomegalovirus exposure and HLA in healthy donors (dated by TCRdb to 2015 to 2018). About the full investigation: In an earlier analysis of roughly 500 of the donors, around 300 Gb of sequence data and just under 120 million unique TCR beta sequences from 150 million to 200 million T cells were reported. An early release that covered about 600 HLA-typed donors contained approximately 300 gigabases of sequencing data and 70 million to 100 million unique TCR sequences. The genetic ancestry cluster associated with self-reported Caucasian donors included roughly four fifths of the approximately 410 genotyped donors. The study aimed to test whether cataloging public T cell receptors could reveal signatures of past pathogen exposure. The T cell repertoires of 666 subjects were profiled by immunosequencing and related to cytomegalovirus serostatus. Along with the roughly 610-subject first cohort, a separate validation cohort of around 110 different subjects was used. The study combined high-throughput TCR immunosequencing, statistical association of individual TCRs with disease status, and machine learning to predict cytomegalovirus infection status. To study patterns of TCR occurrence, a later analysis re-analyzed previously published TCR beta repertoires from 550 to 800 donors and added high-resolution HLA genotyping. Rather than using new phenotypic data, the later analysis identified candidate immune exposures from TCR beta sequences and from how often those sequences occurred across donors. An earlier analysis of approximately 500 of the donors applied high-throughput TCR beta sequencing to assess whether each TCR beta V gene segment acted as functional or pseudogenic. Donor age, sex, ethnicity and CMV serostatus were compiled alongside the repertoire data. A later genetic analysis took genome-wide SNP genotypes for about 55% of the 666 donors and used that subset as a discovery cohort. All discovery cohort repertoires had been generated using a single sequencing platform. Class I and class II HLA loci were covered by the typing at four-digit resolution. Typing coverage differed by locus: A, B, C, DRB1 and DQB1 were typed in roughly 620-640 donors, DQA1 in about 560, DPA1 in some 610, and DPB1 in approximately 450. Roughly 5 DR-DQ haplotypes were handled as single units for association and clustering, since linkage in the cohort was strong. Among about 370 genotyped donors of the cohort, an average of around 250,000 unique TCR beta nucleotide sequences was sequenced per donor, of which roughly 17% were non-productive. The investigation overall reported the following: Because counts were too low, seventeen rarely observed V segments, including chromosome 9 orphons, were left out of the earlier analysis of 587 of the donors. An association between a missense DCLRE1C variant and V-gene and J-gene trimming of TCR beta chains was found in a later genetic analysis and replicated in an independent cohort. A cluster of highly shared sequence variants was judged likely to represent a technical artifact of the sequencing pipeline. The only immune exposure information available for the cohort was CMV serostatus. In an earlier analysis of 450 to 750 of the donors, most TCR beta V segments appeared in productive rearrangements about 87% or about 30% of the time, broadly matching IMGT annotations. A total of 150 or so TCR beta chains were listed by the study as associated with cytomegalovirus. Correlated functional status among segregating V segments might reflect linkage disequilibrium, but an unknown experimental factor could not be ruled out. In this cohort, only TCR beta chains were sequenced, and detectable features were limited by the absence of alpha or paired-chain data. A later analysis reported that several top co-occurrence clusters appeared linked to parvovirus B19, influenza, CMV and Epstein-Barr virus. According to the authors, the approach could potentially be generalized to other disease states and immunological phenotypes. In a later analysis, HLA-associated TCR beta chains were found to be more clonally expanded and to have lower generation probabilities than equally common non-associated chains. In vitro tests confirmed that a few of the cytomegalovirus-associated TCR beta chains recognize cytomegalovirus antigens. In a later analysis, most CMV-associated TCR beta chains were found to appear HLA-restricted, with HLA associations seemingly driven largely by CMV exposure. In both the original and validation cohorts, the classifier was reported to diagnose cytomegalovirus status with high specificity and sensitivity. Most TCR sequences were seen in very few donors, while some public TCRs were found in many individuals. Some IMGT-functional V segments, including TRBV6-2 and TRBV6-3, could not be told apart with the 87-base-pair reads, so those segments were excluded. At a false discovery rate of 0.05, a later analysis linked some 17,000 TCR beta sequences to specific HLA alleles. Because some donors lacked HLA typing at each locus, the association tests relied only on the typed subset. A further reported finding was that TCR beta sequences accurately predicted the HLA-A and HLA-B alleles for most subjects in the first cohort. In a later analysis, the rate of TCR association differed among HLA loci, with DRB1 alleles having the most associated TCRs and HLA-C alleles having the fewest. Roughly uniform sequencing depth across donors was assumed in presence/absence analyses, although this assumption may not hold. Compared with the roughly 700-donor mean, donors in an Asian-associated ancestry cluster had fewer N-insertions in productive TCRs, according to a later genetic analysis. Strong co-occurrence of HLA alleles, especially DR and DQ, made assigning TCR associations to individual alleles difficult.

Worth noting for this clone: No cognate antigen has been identified for it. Base qualities are not recorded, but no much larger clone differs from it by a single base.

Libraries were constructed by the immunoSEQ multiplex PCR assay. A mixture of 60 forward primers for TCR Vbeta segments and 13 reverse primers for TCR Jbeta segments was used in the multiplex PCR. A multiplex PCR assay on genomic DNA amplified the CDR3 region of rearranged TCR beta genes. The amplified TCR beta libraries were sequenced on the Illumina HiSeq System as 87-base-pair reads. In the source study's methods: Across the roughly 700 repertoires, a later analysis counted tens of millions of unique TCR beta chains, some 11 million of which were shared by at least two donors. Raw reads were error-corrected and collapsed into unique sequences by a nearest-neighbor algorithm in which closely related sequences were merged to remove PCR and sequencing errors. To assign V, D and J gene segments, CDR3 sequences were aligned to IMGT reference sequences. For a sequence to be retained, at least a six-nucleotide match to both a V gene segment and a J gene segment was required. A rearrangement was called productive if the CDR3 had no stop codons and remained in frame with V and J, and every other rearrangement was called non-productive. Following IMGT convention, CDR3 was defined as the stretch from the second conserved V-encoded cysteine up to the conserved J-encoded phenylalanine. Sequences without an unambiguous match to a single V gene segment were excluded from the earlier analysis of 450 to 750 of the donors. In an earlier analysis of approximately 610 of the donors, V segments were called functional above 56.7% productive rearrangements and were called segregating when the between-donor standard deviation exceeded 5%. A statistical classification framework was built to diagnose cytomegalovirus status from the catalog of TCR beta chain sequences. V and J gene assignment, in a later analysis, came from comparing TCR nucleotide sequences with IMGT/GENE-DB human TR gene sequences. Using the TCRdist pipeline, a later analysis assigned CDR3 sequences along with most-parsimonious VDJ recombination scenarios. In a later analysis, every TCR beta chain was defined by the combination of its CDR3 amino acid sequence and its V-gene family, and reads without a unique V-gene family were dropped. In a later analysis, a few hundred highly shared, low-generation-probability nucleotide sequences were removed to address suspected cross-contamination and a sequencing artifact. In a later analysis, a clonal expansion index for each public chain was calculated from normalized within-repertoire ranks of inferred template counts. In a later analysis, generation probabilities were computed using a VDJ recombination model fitted to out-of-frame rearrangements, and the results were checked against IGoR. A later analysis scored TCR-TCR, TCR-HLA and TCR-CMV co-occurrence with hypergeometric tests, applying a repertoire-size bias correction to TCR pairs. To estimate false discovery rates, a later analysis permuted the HLA or CMV assignments 20 times. In a later analysis, co-occurring TCRs were grouped with DBSCAN, and TCRdist sequence similarity was added when clustering was performed within HLA-allele-positive subsets. Repertoires with fewer than 30,000 or more than 120,000 public chains were left out of co-occurrence clustering, as were about five repertoires with anomalous nucleotide sharing. TCRdb re-hosts the immuneACCESS table, in-frame sequences only. Its copies lack some clones; in the studies checked, an unresolved V gene accounts for under half of them, and the cause for the rest is not known. The V and J calls and clone size come from that table; D and trimming were worked out from the DNA. For this sample the table gives some 120,000 clones, of which 74% were detected only once. The top ten clones comprise roughly 4% of the sample.

The CDR3 sequence holds 19 residues, the cysteine and phenylalanine included. Solely the CDR3 DNA is kept, with 57 bases framed from the first base. At the junction V is shortened by 6 bases and J by 0 bases, with 23 bases in between. Taken from the germline V gene, the CDR1 and CDR2 loops are SNHLY and FYNNEI. The cohort was made up of approximately 670 healthy bone marrow donors. All cohort members were sampled while nominally healthy, although unrecorded immune exposures were likely present. The donor tested CMV seropositive and was one of the 289 seropositive cohort members. A peripheral blood sample was collected from each donor, and TCR beta sequencing was performed on peripheral blood mononuclear cells. The Qiagen DNeasy Blood Extraction Kit was used to extract genomic DNA from the blood cell samples.

The sequence came from a woman in her forties or fifties in good health and CMV-seropositive. The sequenced sample was PBMCs. The chain was built from TRBV2 and TRBJ1-4; the D region possibly corresponds to TRBD1 (5 bases align). The CDR3 reads as follows: CASSQFQPGFLSTNEKLFF. The DNA reads as follows: TGTGCCAGCAGCCAATTTCAACCAGGGTTTCTTTCAACTAATGAAAAACTGTTTTTT.